The 14 T cell receptor beta chains below were found in one sample sequenced in a study of T cells in Graves' hyperthyroidism and ophthalmopathy. Amplification yielded TCR beta CDR3 regions, with RNA transcripts as the source. Primed by the HTBI set, a first-round RT-PCR was run on the TCR CDR3. TCRdb re-called the multiplex PCR reads with MiXCR, one entry per CDR3 protein. The sample yields hundreds of thousands of distinct CDR3 sequences, around 38% seen once. The sequenced sample was blood. All receptors derive from a man younger than 30 with Graves' hyperthyroidism.

This chain uses TRBV10-3 with TRBJ1-5, with 7 bases fitting TRBD1. The V gene end was trimmed by 10 bases and the J gene end by 3 bases; junction bases not matched to a gene: 3. The CDR3 spans 12 residues. Germline V lookup: CDR1 ENHRY, CDR2 SYGVKD. DNA for the CDR3: TGTGCCACCGACAGGGACAATCAGCCCCAGCATTTT. Protein: CATDRDNQPQHF.

This clonotype was observed a few times. V is TRBV5-1 and J is TRBJ1-3, with D unresolved. The germline V and J ends were trimmed by 0 bases and 0 bases, with 10 bases remaining between them. The CDR3 spans 16 residues. Germline V gene data show CDR1 as SGHRS and CDR2 as YFSETQ. Written as DNA, the CDR3 is TGCGCCAGCAGCTTGGAGGCGGCCCGCTCTGGAAACACCATATATTTT. Its protein is CASSLEAARSGNTIYF.

This chain uses TRBV27 with TRBJ2-5; D unresolved. V lost 2 bases and J lost 5, with 12 bases in between. CDR1 and CDR2 from the germline V gene are MNHEY and SMNVEV (reference sequence). The CDR3 is made up of 14 amino acids. The CDR3: CASSLLGQTETQYF. The CDR3 DNA reads TGTGCCAGCAGTTTACTGGGCCAGACGGAGACCCAGTACTTC.

The table lists this clonotype with a few counts. The rearrangement links TRBV5-1 to TRBJ2-7; 8 bases match TRBD1. Trimming took 3 bases from V and 6 from J; bases not matched to a gene: 14. The CDR3 has 16 residues. In germline, CDR1 is SGHRS, CDR2 YFSETQ. The CDR3 protein is CASSSRGQDILSEQYF. The DNA of the CDR3 is TGCGCCAGCAGCTCCCGGGGACAGGATATTCTCTCCGAGCAGTACTTC.

This clonotype was observed a handful of times. The rearrangement links TRBV9 to TRBJ2-5, with unresolved D. The germline CDR1 and CDR2 sequences are SGDLS and YYNGEE. Trimming took off 2 bases at V and 5 bases at J, with 13 bases between the two ends. The CDR3 sequence is 14 residues long. The chain's CDR3 is CASSVPSDFETQYF. The CDR3 nucleotides read TGTGCCAGCAGCGTCCCCTCAGATTTTGAGACCCAGTACTTC. The full variable domain, its missing parts supplied by reference TRBV9 and TRBJ2-5, is DSGVTQTPKHLITATGQRVTLRCSPRSGDLSVYWYQQSLDQGLQFLIQYYNGEERAKGNILERFSAQQFPDLHSELNLSSLELGDSALYFCASSVPSDFETQYFGPGTRLLVL.

This clonotype was seen a few times. A read error may account for a junction end that differs from germline. This chain uses TRBV10-3 with TRBJ2-7; D ambiguous. Germline CDR1 ENHRY, CDR2 SYGVKD. CDR3 length equals 13 residues. CDR3 in amino acids: CASSYPEIYEQYF. The CDR3 region has the DNA TGTGCCAGCAGTTACCCTGAGATCTACGAGCAGTACTTC.

This clonotype was picked up one time. A much larger clone differs from this one at a single base, so this may be a read error. This sequence joins TRBV2 and TRBJ1-2; TRBD1 is a possible D gene (5 bases). The CDR3 has 13 residues. Germline V gene lookup returns CDR1 SNHLY and CDR2 FYNNEI. V was trimmed by 6 bases and J by 8 bases, leaving 16 bases between them. CDR3: CASRNAGVRGYTF. In DNA, the CDR3 is TGTGCCAGCAGGAATGCGGGGGTTCGGGGCTACACCTTC.

This clonotype was seen a handful of times. The J gene is TRBJ2-7, the V gene TRBV7-9; 7 bases are shared with TRBD1. The junction had 10 bases not matched to a gene; V was cut back by 5 bases and J by 3 bases. The CDR3 is made up of 15 amino acids. Per the germline V gene, CDR1 is SEHNR and CDR2 is FQNEAQ (reference sequence). The CDR3 nucleotides read TGTGCCAGCAGCCTATGGGACAGCCCTCTCTACGAGCAGTACTTC. Translation gives CASSLWDSPLYEQYF.

At least ten counts were recorded for this clonotype. This rearrangement joins TRBV29-1 to TRBJ1-1, with 10 bases identical to TRBD1. The V gene's germline CDR1 is SQVTM and CDR2 ANQGSEA. Trimming at V came to 6 bases and at J to 0 bases, leaving 4 bases not matched to a gene. The CDR3 covers 14 residues. DNA for the CDR3: TGCAGCGTGGGGACAGGGGTTATGAACACTGAAGCTTTCTTT. Its translation: CSVGTGVMNTEAFF.

This clonotype was counted many times. The rearrangement uses TRBV6-1 and TRBJ2-7; the match to TRBD1 covers 9 bases. Germline loops: CDR1 MNHNS, CDR2 SASEGT. This CDR3 is 12 amino acids long. Unmatched junction bases numbered 3, after V lost 6 bases and J lost 6 bases. In DNA form, the CDR3 reads TGTGCCAGCAGACAGGGGGCAGGCGAGCAGTACTTC. This encodes CASRQGAGEQYF.

This clonotype has just a few counts. The chain combines TRBV12-3 or TRBV12-4 with TRBJ1-6; a possible D gene is TRBD1 (5 bases). This CDR3 has 15 amino acids. V was clipped by 6 bases and J by 9 bases, with 18 bases between them. CDR3 coding DNA: TGTGCCAGCAGCTCGGGGGAGGGCGGCGGTTCACCCCTCCACTTT. It is translated as CASSSGEGGGSPLHF.

This clonotype was recorded once. A read error is possible here, since a much larger clone lies one base away. J is TRBJ1-4 and V is TRBV7-8; D is uncertain. The CDR3 covers 14 residues. Germline lookup yields CDR1 SGHVS and CDR2 FQNEAQ. CDR3 loop: CASSPAATNEKLLF. CDR3 DNA: TGTGCCAGCAGCCCGGCCGCAACTAATGAAAAACTGCTTTTT.

With regard to this clonotype: This may be a read error: a much more frequent sequence differs by one nucleotide. The chain recombines TRBV12-3 or TRBV12-4 with TRBJ1-2; unclear D gene. The CDR3 covers 12 residues. The CDR3 sequence: CASSSGERGYAF. The CDR3 DNA follows: TGTGCCAGCAGTTCCGGGGAACGCGGCTACGCCTTC.

V usage is TRBV7-9 and J usage is TRBJ2-7; no clear D. The V end was cut by 11 bases, the J end by 0 bases, with 11 bases between. Per the germline V gene, CDR1 is SEHNR and CDR2 is FQNEAQ (reference sequence). The CDR3 is 12 residues long. The CDR3 reads CAVGPNSYEQYF. Here the CDR3 DNA reads TGTGCCGTCGGTCCCAACTCCTACGAGCAGTACTTC.